The 5 T cell receptor beta chains presented below share a single source sample, sequenced in a study of blood T cell repertoires in COVID-19. Assay: immunoSEQ multiplex PCR; the TCRdb copy retains only in-frame clones and omits some. This table has approximately 300,000 clones, roughly 80% appearing once. Sequenced material: peripheral blood. These receptors came from a person aged 65 to 85 with COVID-19, enrolled during active disease.

The rearrangement joins TRBV7-8 to TRBJ2-3, with 12 bases identical to TRBD2. V shed 5 bases and J 5 bases; nucleotides not matched to a gene: 8. This CDR3 comprises 16 residues. Germline CDR1 and CDR2: SGHVS and FQNEAQ. CDR3 in DNA: TGTGCCAGCAGCGTGACTAGCGGGAGAGCAGGAGATACGCAGTATTTT. Amino acids: CASSVTSGRAGDTQYF.

The chain couples TRBV11-2 to TRBJ1-2; possible D gene TRBD1, 5 bases. Trimming took 2 bases from V and 5 from J, leaving 9 bases between them. The germline gives CDR1 SGHAT, CDR2 FQNNGV. The CDR3 runs to 13 residues. The CDR3 DNA sequence: TGTGCCAGCAGCTTAAGACAGTTGTATGGCTACACCTTC. Encoded protein: CASSLRQLYGYTF.

The V and J genes are TRBV28 and TRBJ2-1; no firm D call. Germline V gives CDR1 MDHEN, CDR2 SYDVKM. The V end was cut by 5 bases, the J end by 3 bases, with 14 bases between. The CDR3 spans 15 residues. The CDR3: CASSILSRSYNEQFF. Here the CDR3 DNA reads TGTGCCAGCAGTATTCTCTCTAGAAGCTACAATGAGCAGTTCTTC.

The chain carries TRBV5-1 and TRBJ2-2, with a possible D match to TRBD2 (6 bases). Per germline, CDR1 SGHRS and CDR2 YFSETQ. This CDR3 comprises 17 residues. Deletions cut 0 bases from V and 2 bases from J, with 14 bases between. In DNA, the CDR3 is TGCGCCAGCAGCTTGGCCACTGGCGGGGTTAACACCGGGGAGCTGTTTTTT. Translating it yields CASSLATGGVNTGELFF.

This sequence joins TRBV29-1 and TRBJ2-2; D not certain. The germline V and J ends were trimmed by 3 bases and 6 bases, with 8 bases remaining between them. This CDR3 region has 12 residues. Germline V gives CDR1 SQVTM, CDR2 ANQGSEA. The chain's CDR3 is CSVEARAGELFF. The CDR3 coding sequence is TGCAGCGTTGAGGCCCGGGCCGGGGAGCTGTTTTTT.